This T cell receptor beta chain was captured in a study of immune evolution from preneoplasia to lung adenocarcinoma. Background on the study: HLA loss of heterozygosity: roughly 6.4% AIS, more than 14% MIA, over 25% ADC, none AAH.

Study-level results: Clonality was highest in normal lung, lower in later-stage lesions apparently. Compared with EGFR-mutant or double wild-type lesions, KRAS-mutant nodules were more clonal.

Method: immunoSEQ multiplex PCR; TCRdb's copy keeps in-frame clones and lacks some. The sample yields approximately 17,000 clones, about 86% seen once. Patient tissue came from resections in Japan or China, 2014–2017. CDR3 size: 13 residues. The V gene end was trimmed by 8 bases and the J gene end by 2 bases; junction bases not matched to a gene: 5. Looked up from germline, CDR1 is SQVTM and CDR2 is ANQGSEA. Remarks on this clone: Its antigen is not known.

The V call is TRBV29-1, the J call TRBJ2-3; 9 nucleotides align to TRBD1. The sample comprised FFPE invasive lung adenocarcinoma tissue. The TCR comes from a person aged 65-85 years with invasive lung adenocarcinoma. The CDR3 region has the DNA TGCAGCACTGGGACAGGGTTCACAGATACGCAGTATTTT. Translated, it gives CSTGTGFTDTQYF.